Below, one TCR beta chain is given with its context. Its specificity is not known. Regions amplified from RNA transcripts were the TCR beta CDR3 regions. First-round RT-PCR of the TCR CDR3 relied on the HTBI primer set. A single record per CDR3 protein comes from TCRdb applying MiXCR to the multiplex PCR reads. The data contain 490,000 or so distinct CDR3 sequences, approximately 23% of them singletons. This specimen comes from a study of T cells in Graves' hyperthyroidism and ophthalmopathy. Study-wide results and limits: The model forecast ophthalmopathy, anticipating it by a median approximately 6.2 months before onset. A 13 V-J signature model discriminated ophthalmopathy versus stable hyperthyroidism.

Source material: blood. The TCR was taken from a woman in her seventies with Graves' ophthalmopathy.

As DNA, the CDR3 is TGTGCCAGCAGATCCCCAGGGACAACTAATGAAAAACTGTTTTTT. Residues: CASRSPGTTNEKLFF. J is TRBJ1-4 and V is TRBV5-5; perhaps TRBD1 as D (5 bases). The CDR3 sequence is 15 residues long. Germline V gene data show CDR1 as SGHKS and CDR2 as YYEKEE (reference sequence). The ends were cut back, 5 bases at V and 0 bases at J, with 11 bases in the middle.